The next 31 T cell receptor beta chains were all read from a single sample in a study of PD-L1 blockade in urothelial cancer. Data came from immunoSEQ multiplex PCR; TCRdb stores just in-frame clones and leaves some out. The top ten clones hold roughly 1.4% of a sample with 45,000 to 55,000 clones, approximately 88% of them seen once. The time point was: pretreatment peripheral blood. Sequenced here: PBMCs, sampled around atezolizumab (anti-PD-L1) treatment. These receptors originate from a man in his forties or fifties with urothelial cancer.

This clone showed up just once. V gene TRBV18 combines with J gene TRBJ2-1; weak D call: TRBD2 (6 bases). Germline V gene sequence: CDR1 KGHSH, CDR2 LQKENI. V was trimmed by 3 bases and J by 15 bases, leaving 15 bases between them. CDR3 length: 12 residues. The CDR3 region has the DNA TGTGCCAGCTCACCGGTGGGAGGTAATCTGTTCTTC. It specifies CASSPVGGNLFF. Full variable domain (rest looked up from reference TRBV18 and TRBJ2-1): NAGVMQNPRHLVRRRGQEARLRCSPMKGHSHVYWYRQLPEEGLKFMVYLQKENIIDESGMPKERFSAEFPKEGPSILRIQQVVRGDSAAYFCASSPVGGNLFFGPGTRLTVL.

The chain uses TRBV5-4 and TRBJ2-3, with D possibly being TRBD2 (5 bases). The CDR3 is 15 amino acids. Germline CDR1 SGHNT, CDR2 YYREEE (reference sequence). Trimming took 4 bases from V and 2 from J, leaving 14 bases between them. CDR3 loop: CASSPSGEDTDTQYF. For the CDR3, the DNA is TGTGCCAGCAGCCCCAGCGGAGAGGACACAGATACGCAGTATTTT.

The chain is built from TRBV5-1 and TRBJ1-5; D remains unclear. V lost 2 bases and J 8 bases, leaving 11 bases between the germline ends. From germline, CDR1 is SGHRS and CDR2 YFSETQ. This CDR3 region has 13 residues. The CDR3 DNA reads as TGCGCCAGCAGCTTTAACCCGGGAGAGCCCCAGCATTTT. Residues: CASSFNPGEPQHF.

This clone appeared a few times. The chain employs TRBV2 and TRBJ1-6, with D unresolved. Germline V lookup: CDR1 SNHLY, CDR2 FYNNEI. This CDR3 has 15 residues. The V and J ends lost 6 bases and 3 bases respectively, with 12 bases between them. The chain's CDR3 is CASSEWSVYNSPLHF. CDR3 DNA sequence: TGTGCCAGCAGCGAATGGTCGGTCTATAATTCACCCCTCCACTTT.

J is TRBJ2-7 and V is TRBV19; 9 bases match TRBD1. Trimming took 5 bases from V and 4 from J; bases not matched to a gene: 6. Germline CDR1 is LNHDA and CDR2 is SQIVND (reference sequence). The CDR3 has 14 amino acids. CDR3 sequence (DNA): TGTGCCAGTAGTGAGGACAGGGGTGCGTACGAGCAGTACTTC. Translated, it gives CASSEDRGAYEQYF.

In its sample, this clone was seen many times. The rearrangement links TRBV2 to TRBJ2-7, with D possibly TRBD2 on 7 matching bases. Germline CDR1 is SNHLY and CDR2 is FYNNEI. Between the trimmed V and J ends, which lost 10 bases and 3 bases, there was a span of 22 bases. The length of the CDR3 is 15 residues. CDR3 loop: CAIPTRRGGDYEQYF. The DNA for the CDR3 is TGTGCCATCCCAACCAGGAGGGGGGGGGACTACGAGCAGTACTTC.

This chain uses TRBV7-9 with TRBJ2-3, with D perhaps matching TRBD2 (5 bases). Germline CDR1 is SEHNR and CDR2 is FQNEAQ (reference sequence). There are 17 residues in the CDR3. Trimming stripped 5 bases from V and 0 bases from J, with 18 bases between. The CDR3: CASSRFSGGPSTDTQYF. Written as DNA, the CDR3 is TGTGCCAGCAGCCGCTTCAGTGGAGGCCCTAGCACAGATACGCAGTATTTT.

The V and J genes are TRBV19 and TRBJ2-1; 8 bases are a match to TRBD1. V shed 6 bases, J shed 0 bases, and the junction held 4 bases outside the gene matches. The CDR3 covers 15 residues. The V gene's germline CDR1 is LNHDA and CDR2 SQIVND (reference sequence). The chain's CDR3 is CASRWDRSSYNEQFF. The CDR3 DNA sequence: TGTGCCAGTAGATGGGACAGGAGCTCCTACAATGAGCAGTTCTTC.

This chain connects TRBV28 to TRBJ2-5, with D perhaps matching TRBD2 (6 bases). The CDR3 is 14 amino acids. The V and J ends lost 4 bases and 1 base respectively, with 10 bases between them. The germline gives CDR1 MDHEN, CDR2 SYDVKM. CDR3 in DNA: TGTGCCAGCAGTTCCGGGACTCTCCAAGAGACCCAGTACTTC. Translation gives CASSSGTLQETQYF. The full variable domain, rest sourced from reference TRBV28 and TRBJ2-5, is DVKVTQSSRYLVKRTGEKVFLECVQDMDHENMFWYRQDPGLGLRLIYFSYDVKMKEKGDIPEGYSVSREKKERFSLILESASTNQTSMYLCASSSGTLQETQYFGPGTRLLVL.

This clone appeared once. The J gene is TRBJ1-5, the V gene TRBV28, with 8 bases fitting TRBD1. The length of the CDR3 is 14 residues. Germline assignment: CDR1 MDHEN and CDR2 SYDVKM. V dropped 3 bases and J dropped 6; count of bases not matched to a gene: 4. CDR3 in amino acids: CASSFGQGTQPQHF. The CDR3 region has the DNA TGTGCCAGCAGTTTCGGACAGGGTACTCAGCCCCAGCATTTT. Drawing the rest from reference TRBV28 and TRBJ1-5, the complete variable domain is DVKVTQSSRYLVKRTGEKVFLECVQDMDHENMFWYRQDPGLGLRLIYFSYDVKMKEKGDIPEGYSVSREKKERFSLILESASTNQTSMYLCASSFGQGTQPQHFGDGTRLSIL.

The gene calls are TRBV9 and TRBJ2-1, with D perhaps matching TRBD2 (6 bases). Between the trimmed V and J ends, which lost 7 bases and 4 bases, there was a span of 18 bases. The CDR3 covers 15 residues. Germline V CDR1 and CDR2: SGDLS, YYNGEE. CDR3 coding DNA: TGTGCCAGCGACCCAGAAGGTGCGGGATACAATGAGCAGTTCTTC. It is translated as CASDPEGAGYNEQFF.

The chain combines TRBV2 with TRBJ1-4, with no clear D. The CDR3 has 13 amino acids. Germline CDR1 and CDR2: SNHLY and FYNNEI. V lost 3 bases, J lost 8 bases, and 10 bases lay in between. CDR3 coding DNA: TGTGCCAGCAGTGAGCTGGTGGAGGAAAAACTGTTTTTT. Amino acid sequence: CASSELVEEKLFF. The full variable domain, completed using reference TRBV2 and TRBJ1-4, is EPEVTQTPSHQVTQMGQEVILRCVPISNHLYFYWYRQILGQKVEFLVSFYNNEISEKSEIFDDQFSVERPDGSNFTLKIRSTKLEDSAMYFCASSELVEEKLFFGSGTQLSVL.

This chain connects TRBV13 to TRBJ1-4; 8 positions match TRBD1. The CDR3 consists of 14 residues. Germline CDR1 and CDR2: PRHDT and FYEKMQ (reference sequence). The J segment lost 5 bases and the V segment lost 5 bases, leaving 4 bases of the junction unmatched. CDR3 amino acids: CASSIRGQNEKLFF. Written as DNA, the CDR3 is TGTGCCAGCAGCATCAGGGGGCAGAATGAAAAACTGTTTTTT.

The CDR3 reads CASSTAGRNTGELFF. In nucleotides, the CDR3 is TGTGCCAGCAGTACAGCGGGAAGGAACACCGGGGAGCTGTTTTTT. The chain joins TRBV11-3 to TRBJ2-2; 7 bases line up with TRBD2. Trimming removed 6 bases from V and 1 base from J; junction bases left unmatched: 5. CDR3 length equals 15 residues. The V gene's germline CDR1 is SGHNT and CDR2 YENEEA. Drawing the rest from reference TRBV11-3 and TRBJ2-2, the complete variable domain is EAGVVQSPRYKIIEKKQPVAFWCNPISGHNTLYWYLQNLGQGPELLIRYENEEAVDDSQLPKDRFSAERLKGVDSTLKIQPAELGDSAVYLCASSTAGRNTGELFFGEGSRLTVL.

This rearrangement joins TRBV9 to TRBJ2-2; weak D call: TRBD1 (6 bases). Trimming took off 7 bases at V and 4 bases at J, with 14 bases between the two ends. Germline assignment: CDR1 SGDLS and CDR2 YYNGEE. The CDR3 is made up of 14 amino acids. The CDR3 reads CASRSRGGTGELFF. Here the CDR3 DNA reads TGTGCCAGCCGATCCCGAGGGGGCACCGGGGAGCTGTTTTTT.

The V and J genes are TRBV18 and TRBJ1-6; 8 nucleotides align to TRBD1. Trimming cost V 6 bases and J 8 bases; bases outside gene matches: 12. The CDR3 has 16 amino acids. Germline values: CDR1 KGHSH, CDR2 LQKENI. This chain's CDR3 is CASSQDRGSTYSPLHF. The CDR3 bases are TGTGCCAGCTCTCAAGACAGGGGCAGTACTTATTCACCCCTCCACTTT.

This CDR3 reads CASSFSPGTFATNEKLFF. CDR3 DNA: TGCGCCAGCAGCTTCTCTCCCGGGACTTTCGCAACTAATGAAAAACTGTTTTTT. The chain carries TRBV5-1 and TRBJ1-4; tentatively, D is TRBD1 (5 bases). The ends were cut back, 2 bases at V and 0 bases at J, with 17 bases in the middle. Germline CDR1 and CDR2: SGHRS and YFSETQ. This CDR3 is built from 18 residues.

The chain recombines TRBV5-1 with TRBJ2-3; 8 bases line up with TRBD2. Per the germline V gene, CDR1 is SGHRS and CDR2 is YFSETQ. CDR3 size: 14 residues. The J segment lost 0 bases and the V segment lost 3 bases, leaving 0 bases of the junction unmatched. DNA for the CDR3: TGCGCCAGCAGCTCTAGCGGGAGCACAGATACGCAGTATTTT. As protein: CASSSSGSTDTQYF.

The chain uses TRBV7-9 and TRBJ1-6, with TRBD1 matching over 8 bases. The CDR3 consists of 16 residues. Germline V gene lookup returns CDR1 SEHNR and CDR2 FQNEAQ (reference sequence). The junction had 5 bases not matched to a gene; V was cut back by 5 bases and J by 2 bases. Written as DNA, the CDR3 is TGTGCCAGCAGCCTGCAGGGGGCGACCTATAATTCACCCCTCCACTTT. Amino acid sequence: CASSLQGATYNSPLHF.

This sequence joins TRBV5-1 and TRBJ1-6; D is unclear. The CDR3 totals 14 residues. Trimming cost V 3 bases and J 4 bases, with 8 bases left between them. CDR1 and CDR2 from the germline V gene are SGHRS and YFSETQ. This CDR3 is CASSSSEYNSPLHF. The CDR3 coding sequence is TGCGCCAGCAGCTCCTCGGAGTATAATTCACCCCTCCACTTT.

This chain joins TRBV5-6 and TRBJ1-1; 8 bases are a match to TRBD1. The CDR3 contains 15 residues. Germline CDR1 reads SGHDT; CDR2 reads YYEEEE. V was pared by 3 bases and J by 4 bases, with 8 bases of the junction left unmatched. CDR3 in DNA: TGTGCCAGCAGCTACCCACAGGGGGGAGGCACTGAAGCTTTCTTT. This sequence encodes CASSYPQGGGTEAFF.

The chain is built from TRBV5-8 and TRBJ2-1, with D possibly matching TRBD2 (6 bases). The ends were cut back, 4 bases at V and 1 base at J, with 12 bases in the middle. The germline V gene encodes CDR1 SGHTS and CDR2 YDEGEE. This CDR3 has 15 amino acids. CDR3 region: CASSKLSGSYNEQFF. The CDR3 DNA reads TGTGCCAGCAGCAAGCTTAGCGGTTCCTACAATGAGCAGTTCTTC.

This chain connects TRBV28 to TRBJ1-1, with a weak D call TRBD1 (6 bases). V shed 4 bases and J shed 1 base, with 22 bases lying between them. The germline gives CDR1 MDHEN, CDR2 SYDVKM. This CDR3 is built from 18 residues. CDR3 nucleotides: TGTGCCAGCAGTTCCCTGCCCCCTAGGGCAGGGGCGAACACTGAAGCTTTCTTT. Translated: CASSSLPPRAGANTEAFF.

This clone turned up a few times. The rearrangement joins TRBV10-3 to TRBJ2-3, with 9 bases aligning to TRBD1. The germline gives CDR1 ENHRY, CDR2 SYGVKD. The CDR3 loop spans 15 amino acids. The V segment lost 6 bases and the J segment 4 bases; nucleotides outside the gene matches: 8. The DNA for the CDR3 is TGTGCCATCAGAGATGACAGGGGGGAGGCAGATACGCAGTATTTT. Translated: CAIRDDRGEADTQYF.

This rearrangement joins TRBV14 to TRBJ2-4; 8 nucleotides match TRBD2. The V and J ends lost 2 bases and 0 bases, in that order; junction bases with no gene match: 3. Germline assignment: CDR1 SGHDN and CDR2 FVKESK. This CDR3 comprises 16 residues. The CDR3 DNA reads TGTGCCAGCAGCCAAAAGCGGGAGCTAGCCAAAAACATTCAGTACTTC. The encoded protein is CASSQKRELAKNIQYF.

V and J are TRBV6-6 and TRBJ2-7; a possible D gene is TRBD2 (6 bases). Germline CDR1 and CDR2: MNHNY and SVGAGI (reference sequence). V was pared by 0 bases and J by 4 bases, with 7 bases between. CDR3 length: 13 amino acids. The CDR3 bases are TGTGCCAGCAGTTACTCGGGGACTTACGAGCAGTACTTC. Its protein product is CASSYSGTYEQYF.

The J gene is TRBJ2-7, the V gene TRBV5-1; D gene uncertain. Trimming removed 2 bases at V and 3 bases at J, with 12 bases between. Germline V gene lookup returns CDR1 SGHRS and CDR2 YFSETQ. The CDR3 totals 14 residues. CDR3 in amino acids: CASSFSLQNYEQYF. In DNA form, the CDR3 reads TGCGCCAGCAGCTTTAGTTTACAGAACTACGAGCAGTACTTC.

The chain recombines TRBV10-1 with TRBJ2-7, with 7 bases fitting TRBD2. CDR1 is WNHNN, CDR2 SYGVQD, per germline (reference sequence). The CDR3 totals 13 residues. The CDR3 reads CAPGGYGAYEQYF. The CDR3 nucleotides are TGCGCTCCGGGGGGTTACGGGGCCTACGAGCAGTACTTC.

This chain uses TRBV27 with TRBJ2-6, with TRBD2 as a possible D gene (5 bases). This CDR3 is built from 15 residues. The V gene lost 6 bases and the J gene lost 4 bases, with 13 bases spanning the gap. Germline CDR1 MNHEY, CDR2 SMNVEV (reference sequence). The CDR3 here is CASRPSGSGANVLTF. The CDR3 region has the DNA TGTGCCAGCAGACCCTCGGGGTCGGGGGCCAACGTCCTGACTTTC.

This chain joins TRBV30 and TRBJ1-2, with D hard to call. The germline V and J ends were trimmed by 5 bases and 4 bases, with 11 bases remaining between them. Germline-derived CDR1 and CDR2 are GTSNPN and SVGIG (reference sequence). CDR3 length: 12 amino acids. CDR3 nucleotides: TGTGCCTGGGGCGAGGGCGGCTATGGCTACACCTTC. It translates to CAWGEGGYGYTF.

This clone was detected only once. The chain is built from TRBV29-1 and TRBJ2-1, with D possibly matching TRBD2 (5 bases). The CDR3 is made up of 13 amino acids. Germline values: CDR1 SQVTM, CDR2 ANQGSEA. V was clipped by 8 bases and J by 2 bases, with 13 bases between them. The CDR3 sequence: CSTLGLTYNEQFF. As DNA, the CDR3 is TGCAGCACCCTAGGACTCACCTACAATGAGCAGTTCTTC.